This T cell receptor (beta chain) derives from a study of T cell responses to AZD1222 COVID-19 vaccine. The assay was immunoSEQ multiplex PCR, and TCRdb's table has in-frame clones only and misses some. The top ten hold about 4.8% of the sample, which has roughly 150,000 clones, over 75% seen once. The sample holds a few counts of this clone. With V trimmed by 3 bases and J by 6 bases, 8 bases remained unmatched. Germline CDR1 and CDR2: MRHNA and SNTAGT. This CDR3 spans 15 amino acids. The receptor was derived from an adult in good health. The rearrangement joins TRBV6-4 to TRBJ2-3, with 8 bases matching TRBD2. The sample here was peripheral blood, taken on day 0 of AZD1222 vaccination. CDR3 DNA sequence: TGTGCCAGCAGTGAAGTCCGGGGGGGCCACGATACGCAGTATTTT. As protein: CASSEVRGGHDTQYF.